This TCR beta chain was identified in a study of beta chain features in type 1 diabetes. Study-wide results and caveats: The study found moderately but significantly shorter TCRB CDR3s in all four CD4+ subsets of Type 1 diabetes patients. Unsettled here was the matter of whether HLA type influences TCRB rearrangement.

Per donor, one heparinised blood draw averaged about 100 mL. Researchers reported sorting CD4+ naive, central memory, regulatory and stem cell-like memory cells via CD45RO/CCR7/CD25/CD127/CD95/CD27. This clone came up a few times. Its antigen is undetermined. Every isolated RNA sample was fully reverse transcribed, so sequencing captured expressed TCRB transcripts. TCRdb's copy holds only in-frame clones and misses some; the assay was immunoSEQ multiplex PCR. Among a few hundred thousand clones listed, about 15% were seen once. The sequence was collected from a woman between 18 and 30 years old in good health. The sequencing sample was made of naive CD4+ T cells from blood.

The DNA of the CDR3 is TGCAGCGTTGCTTGGCAGGACAATCAGCCCCAGCATTTT. Its translation: CSVAWQDNQPQHF. The rearrangement links TRBV29-1 to TRBJ1-5; D gene unclear. Germline V gene data show CDR1 as SQVTM and CDR2 as ANQGSEA. The CDR3 sequence is 13 residues long. With 4 bases removed from V and 3 bases from J, the gap between germline ends came to 10 bases.